This TCR beta chain was obtained from a study of cytomegalovirus exposure and HLA in healthy donors. The PCR used 60 Vbeta and 13 Jbeta primers. Authors' processing steps: Later, 65 million to 90 million unique TCR beta chains were counted in an analysis, and 10 million to 12 million of them were shared. TCRdb's copy holds only in-frame clones and misses some; the assay was immunoSEQ multiplex PCR. For V, J and clone size, that table is used; D and trimming come from the DNA. The data show 90,000 to 120,000 clones, about 74% seen once. The germline V and J ends were trimmed by 7 bases and 3 bases, with 17 bases remaining between them. Germline V lookup: CDR1 SGHTS, CDR2 YDEGEE. The CDR3 has 14 residues. This clone is a singleton in its sample.

V usage is TRBV5-8 and J usage is TRBJ2-7; tentatively, D is TRBD1 (5 bases). This sequence was found in a woman aged 18-29 years in good health and CMV-seropositive. Sequenced sample: PBMCs. In DNA form, the CDR3 reads TGTGCCAGCCGGAATGGCACAGGCCGCTACGAGCAGTACTTC. It encodes CASRNGTGRYEQYF. Full variable domain (rest looked up from reference TRBV5-8 and TRBJ2-7): EAGVTQSPTHLIKTRGQQATLRCSPISGHTSVYWYQQALGLGLQFLLWYDEGEERNRGNFPPRFSGRQFPNYSSELNVNALELEDSALYLCASRNGTGRYEQYFGPGTRLTVT.